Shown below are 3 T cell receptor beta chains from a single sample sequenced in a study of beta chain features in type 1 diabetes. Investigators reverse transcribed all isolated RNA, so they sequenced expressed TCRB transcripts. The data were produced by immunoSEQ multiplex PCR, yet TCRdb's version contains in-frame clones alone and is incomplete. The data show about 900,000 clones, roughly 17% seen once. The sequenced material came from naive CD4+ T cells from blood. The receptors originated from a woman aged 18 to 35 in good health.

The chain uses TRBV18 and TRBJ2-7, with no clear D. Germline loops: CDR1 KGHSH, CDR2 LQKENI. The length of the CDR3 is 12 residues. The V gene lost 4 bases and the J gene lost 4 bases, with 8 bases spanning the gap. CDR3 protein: CASSQAGYEQYF. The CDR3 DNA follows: TGTGCCAGCTCACAGGCAGGTTACGAGCAGTACTTC.

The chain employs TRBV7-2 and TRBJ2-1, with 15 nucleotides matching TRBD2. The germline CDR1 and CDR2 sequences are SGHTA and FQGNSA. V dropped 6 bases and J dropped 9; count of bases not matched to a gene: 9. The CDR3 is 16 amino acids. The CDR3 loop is CASRRTSGRALGEQFF. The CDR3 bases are TGTGCCAGCAGGCGGACTAGCGGGAGGGCCCTCGGTGAGCAGTTCTTC. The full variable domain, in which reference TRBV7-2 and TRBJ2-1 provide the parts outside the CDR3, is GAGVSQSPSNKVTEKGKDVELRCDPISGHTALYWYRQSLGQGLEFLIYFQGNSAPDKSGLPSDRFSAERTGGSVSTLTIQRTQQEDSAVYLCASRRTSGRALGEQFFGPGTRLTVL.

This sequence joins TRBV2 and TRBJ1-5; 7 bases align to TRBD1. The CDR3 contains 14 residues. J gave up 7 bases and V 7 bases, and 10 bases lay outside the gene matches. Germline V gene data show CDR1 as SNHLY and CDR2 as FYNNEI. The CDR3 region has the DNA TGTGCCAGCACCCGACAGGGCGTAGGACAGCCCCAGCATTTT. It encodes CASTRQGVGQPQHF.